The subject of this entry is one TCR beta chain. This clonotype was picked up many times. There is no known antigen for this receptor. One base away there is no much larger clone; base qualities are not given. In the paper's terms, the time point label means: longitudinal time-point 2. The healthy controls were volunteers from blood banks in Maryland, USA. For the unsorted PBMC libraries, 2 million PBMCs were stored in RNAlater at -80 degrees C until RNA extraction and were used to generate the libraries. PBMCs were separated from peripheral blood using Ficoll-Hypaque density gradient centrifugation and then cryopreserved in liquid nitrogen. This record belongs to a study of neurological immune-mediated disorders (dated by TCRdb to about 2019). As for the study more broadly: The study compared peripheral blood TCR-beta repertoires of HTLV-I-associated myelopathy (HAM/TSP) patients, multiple sclerosis patients and healthy controls using UMI-based sequencing. Longitudinal HAM/TSP and healthy donors were sampled at 3 time-points each (about 3-40 month intervals). The 90 to 120 TCR-beta libraries covered PBMC samples along with longitudinal samples, technical triplicates, and paired sorted CD4+ and CD8+ T-cell subsets. The cohort was made up of some 70 subjects, consisting of about 14 HAM/TSP patients, around 35 multiple sclerosis patients and about 20 healthy controls. Overall results and qualifications from the work: No identical CDR3 amino acid sequences were shared among expanded clones across subjects, suggesting private TCR-beta repertoires in all groups. TCR clonal expansion was greatest in HAM/TSP patients and smallest in MS patients, who ranked below even healthy controls.

To synthesize cDNA, template-switch 5'RACE was performed with a primer carrying a 10-nucleotide random unique molecular identifier so that each TCR transcript was tagged. Every sequencing run covered 15-18 subjects and yielded more than 160 million TCR-beta sequences. The RNeasy kit was used to extract total RNA. Using the KAPA Real-time Library Amplification kit, TCR-beta VDJ regions were amplified with primers for the TCR constant region and the 5'RACE anchor. A first PCR added sample indexes and Illumina adaptors, after which a second PCR increased the library yield. After Ampure bead purification, the TCR product of roughly 650 bp was size-selected on a 2% E-gel SizeSelection system. Before pooling, library quality was checked on a Bioanalyzer, concentration was measured with Qubit, and libraries were quantified with the Kapa Library Quantification kit. Paired-end 2 x 150 bp sequencing of the libraries was performed on an Illumina HiSeq 2500. To increase sequence diversity, about 25-31% phiX was spiked into each library pool. Per the original workflow: The UMI-based MiGEC pipeline processed quality-filtered reads and removed over 80% of raw TCR sequences during error correction. IMGT germline references were used for aligning VDJ genes, and each clonotype was defined as a unique CDR3 amino acid sequence together with its V-J genes. Clonal expansion, Shannon diversity and CDR3 relatedness (CalcPairwiseDistances, ClusterSamples) were evaluated with VDJtools, and phylogenetic trees were built with CLCbio workbench. Clones with at least 8 unique UMIs were defined as expanded, with this threshold being based on coefficient-of-variation modelling across technical triplicates. TCRdb itself trimmed the public reads at Q25 with fastp, ran MiXCR and retained productive beta chains. Entries that share a CDR3 protein sequence are merged under the most common genes and DNA. What appears here as the V and J calls and clone size reflects TCRdb's work, not the paper's. For this sample there are 55,000 to 65,000 distinct CDR3 sequences; around 9.7% appear just once. Under 15% of the sample rests with the top ten.

The receptor was derived from a man aged 25-45 years in good health. The sequenced material came from PBMCs.

The CDR3 sequence is CASSDQGATYEQYF. DNA sequence: TGTGCCAGCAGTGACCAGGGGGCCACCTACGAGCAGTACTTC. The sequence is built from TRBV6-1 and TRBJ2-7; 8 junctional bases match TRBD1. Trimming takes 3 bases off V and 2 bases off J; junction bases not matched to a gene: 3. The germline V gene yields MNHNS for CDR1 and SASEGT for CDR2. The CDR3 runs 14 residues from the cysteine to the phenylalanine. This entry keeps only the CDR3 DNA: 42 bases, framed from base 1.